This T cell receptor (beta chain) was identified in a study of blood T cell repertoires in COVID-19 (dated by TCRdb to 2020 to 2021). About the full investigation: Collaborator samples came from the United States, Italy and Spain and covered acute and convalescent phases of COVID-19. The sample metadata nearly always contained a de-identified subject ID, COVID-19 status, age in years and sex. The samples were drawn from two sources: the first 160 participants of the ongoing ImmuneRACE study, and approximately 1,300 subjects contributed by 6 global collaborators. The material from the prospective study consisted of cDNA or gDNA derived from T cells, B-cell-depleted T cells, or PBMCs. Where HLA class I and class II types were available, the types were taken from metadata supplied by the sample provider, not from assay-based typing. The dataset comprised deeply sampled blood TCRbeta repertoires from subjects exposed to, actively infected with, or recovered from COVID-19. The repertoires were released in a freely available public database intended as a resource for research on the immune response to SARS-CoV-2. Overall results and qualifications from the work: Clinical and demographic metadata were provided uncurated, with the amount varying by source and participant.

Each collaborating institution followed its own protocols to collect whole blood in K2EDTA tubes. For TCRbeta analysis, collaborators shipped samples in one of three forms: frozen whole blood, isolated PBMCs, or DNA extracted from either of those sample types. A note on this clone: The antigen this receptor binds is unknown. The input lacks base qualities; no much larger clone sits a single base away.

TCRbeta CDR3 regions were amplified from genomic DNA by means of the immunoSEQ Assay, a bias-controlled multiplex PCR. Per the source publication's procedure: Nucleated cell counts per sample were estimated from amplification of reference gene primers within the assay. To quantify the absolute abundance of each unique TCRbeta CDR3 rearrangement, sequence reads were collapsed and filtered. Productive Simpson clonality was computed per sample as the square root of Simpson's diversity index over productive rearrangements. TCRdb limited this immuneACCESS table to in-frame rearrangements with V and J called. A share of clones is missing; checked studies link under half to unresolved V genes, and the rest is unexplained. The V and J calls and clone size are taken from that table; D and trimming were inferred from the DNA. The sample table holds more than 55,000 clones, of which roughly 80% were seen once. The leading ten clones occupy about 9.8% of the sample.

Including the terminal cysteine and phenylalanine, the CDR3 comprises 21 residues. Only the CDR3 DNA stays, 63 bases, in frame from base 1. CDR1 and CDR2, per the germline V gene, are MNHEY and SVGEGT. The V end gives up 0 bases and the J end 2 bases, leaving 18 bases in the junction not matched to a gene. The chain couples TRBV6-2 or TRBV6-3 to TRBJ1-1; 10 middle bases align to TRBD1. The clonotype comes from a woman aged 80 or over with acute or convalescent COVID-19. The sequencing sample was made of peripheral blood. Read as DNA, the sequence is TGTGCCAGCAGTTACTCGTATGTGTCTGCTATTGACAGGGGGCGAAACACTGAAGCTTTCTTT. It codes for CASSYSYVSAIDRGRNTEAFF.